Sequencing of this TCR beta chain was carried out in a study of identical twins. The CDR3 loop spans 14 amino acids. Germline values: CDR1 SGHRS, CDR2 YFSETQ. V lost 2 bases to trimming and J lost 2 bases, with 11 bases between them. This clonotype was seen ten or more times. TCRdb recomputed calls from the 5' RACE reads with MiXCR, one row per CDR3 protein. The data show a few hundred thousand distinct CDR3 sequences, 8% to 9% seen once. The sample was also reused in another study, on yellow fever vaccine responses in identical twins.

The J gene is TRBJ2-7, the V gene TRBV5-1, with D possibly TRBD2 on 5 matching bases. The source of this sequence is a woman in her late teens or twenties in good health. The source material was memory (CD45RO+) T cells sorted from blood. This CDR3 reads CASSLYRGTYEQYF. In DNA form, the CDR3 reads TGCGCCAGCAGCTTATATCGGGGAACCTACGAGCAGTACTTC.